Below, 17 T cell receptor beta chains from the same sample are listed, as sequenced in a study of T cells in Graves' hyperthyroidism and ophthalmopathy. Amplification of TCR beta CDR3 regions used RNA as the template. With the HTBI primer set, the TCR CDR3 went through a first round of RT-PCR. Each CDR3 protein gets one entry after TCRdb re-called the multiplex PCR reads with MiXCR. The sample carries about 560,000 distinct CDR3 sequences, approximately 15% recorded once. The specimen sequenced was blood. All receptors derive from a woman between 18 and 30 years old with Graves' hyperthyroidism.

Ten or more counts support this clonotype. The rearrangement uses TRBV11-2 and TRBJ1-2, with 10 bases identical to TRBD1. The length of the CDR3 is 14 residues. The junction had 2 bases not matched to a gene; V was cut back by 3 bases and J by 4 bases. The germline V gene has CDR1 SGHAT and CDR2 FQNNGV. The CDR3 spells CASSLTGGIYGYTF. As DNA, the CDR3 is TGTGCCAGCAGCTTGACAGGGGGCATCTATGGCTACACCTTC.

This clonotype was picked up many times. The chain carries TRBV15 and TRBJ2-5, with 7 bases aligning to TRBD2. The CDR3 has 15 amino acids. CDR1 is LNHNV, CDR2 YYDKDF, per germline (reference sequence). With V trimmed by 3 bases and J by 3 bases, 7 bases remained unmatched. CDR3 in DNA: TGTGCCACCAGCAGGGGTTTTGCGGGGGAAGAGACCCAGTACTTC. It is translated as CATSRGFAGEETQYF.

This clonotype was seen repeatedly, ten times or more. The chain couples TRBV7-2 to TRBJ1-6, with D perhaps TRBD1 (5 bases). The CDR3 consists of 16 residues. Trimming removed 0 bases from V and 9 bases from J, with 15 bases in between. Germline lookup yields CDR1 SGHTA and CDR2 FQGNSA. The chain's CDR3 is CASSLAGREIRSPLHF. The CDR3 nucleotides read TGTGCCAGCAGCTTAGCCGGCAGGGAGATTCGTTCACCCCTCCACTTT.

The gene calls are TRBV6-2 or TRBV6-3 and TRBJ2-7; D is undetermined. Trimming stripped 2 bases from V and 5 bases from J, with 10 bases between. This CDR3 spans 13 amino acids. Germline CDR1 is MNHEY and CDR2 is SVGEGT. The CDR3 region is CASSYLRSNEQYF. CDR3 bases: TGTGCCAGCAGTTACCTGAGAAGTAACGAGCAGTACTTC.

V usage is TRBV10-1 and J usage is TRBJ2-3; 11 bases match TRBD2. Losses at the gene ends were 2 bases for V and 4 bases for J; bases not matched to a gene: 5. Germline CDR1 and CDR2: WNHNN and SYGVQD (reference sequence). The CDR3 extends over 16 amino acids. The CDR3 loop is CASSEQGTSGPDTQYF. As DNA, the CDR3 is TGCGCCAGCAGTGAGCAAGGGACTAGCGGCCCAGATACGCAGTATTTT.

This clonotype turned up a few times. The rearrangement uses TRBV5-1 and TRBJ2-1; 9 nucleotides agree with TRBD2. The CDR3 extends over 17 amino acids. Germline V gene data show CDR1 as SGHRS and CDR2 as YFSETQ. V lost 0 bases, J lost 0 bases, and 4 bases stayed unmatched. The CDR3 bases are TGCGCCAGCAGCTTGGCCCGGACTAGCGTCTCCTACAATGAGCAGTTCTTC. Encoded protein: CASSLARTSVSYNEQFF.

This clonotype has ten or more counts. CDR3 sequence reads: CASSLRLAGASTDTQYF. In DNA form, the CDR3 reads TGTGCCAGCAGTTTAAGACTAGCGGGGGCTAGCACAGATACGCAGTATTTT. The V gene is TRBV12-3 or TRBV12-4, the J gene TRBJ2-3, with 12 bases identical to TRBD2. This CDR3 is built from 17 residues. Losses at the gene ends were 2 bases for V and 0 bases for J; bases not matched to a gene: 3.

Here the CDR3 reads CASRRASYEQYF. The CDR3 DNA sequence: TGTGCCAGCAGACGGGCCTCCTACGAGCAGTACTTC. The chain links TRBV2 to TRBJ2-7, with D unclear. CDR1 SNHLY and CDR2 FYNNEI come from the germline V gene. The CDR3 totals 12 residues. V was trimmed by 6 bases and J by 0 bases, leaving 6 bases between them.

V gene TRBV20-1 combines with J gene TRBJ1-6; D not certain. The CDR3 is 12 residues long. Deletions cut 5 bases from V and 9 bases from J, with 11 bases between. CDR1 and CDR2 (germline): DFQATT, SNEGSKA (reference sequence). CDR3 nucleotides: TGCAGTGCTCTCGGGCGGCGTTCACCCCTCCACTTT. It codes for CSALGRRSPLHF.

In this sample, this clonotype turned up a few times. The rearrangement joins TRBV29-1 to TRBJ2-5; D may be TRBD1 or TRBD2 (5 bases each). Trimming removed 0 bases at V and 7 bases at J, with 6 bases between. The germline V gene has CDR1 SQVTM and CDR2 ANQGSEA. The CDR3 has 11 amino acids. CDR3 coding DNA: TGCAGCGTTGAAGATGGGGGGACCCAGTACTTC. Amino acids: CSVEDGGTQYF.

This clonotype was observed a handful of times. V usage is TRBV27 and J usage is TRBJ1-5; weak D call: TRBD1 (5 bases). This CDR3 spans 13 amino acids. CDR1 is MNHEY, CDR2 SMNVEV, per germline (reference sequence). V lost 2 bases and J lost 15, with 17 bases in between. CDR3 nucleotide sequence: TGTGCCAGCAGTTTAATTTCGGGTGGGGGAAGGCATTTT. Its protein product is CASSLISGGGRHF.

The J gene is TRBJ2-7, the V gene TRBV12-5; 7 bases line up with TRBD1. The CDR3 spans 16 residues. The J segment lost 2 bases and the V segment lost 2 bases, leaving 9 bases of the junction unmatched. The germline gives CDR1 LGHNT, CDR2 FRNRAP. CDR3 bases: TGTGCTAGTGGTTTGCTTCCTTTGACAGGGCCCTACGAGCAGTACTTC. Amino acid sequence: CASGLLPLTGPYEQYF. Full variable domain (outside the CDR3, taken from reference TRBV12-5 and TRBJ2-7): DARVTQTPRHKVTEMGQEVTMRCQPILGHNTVFWYRQTMMQGLELLAYFRNRAPLDDSGMPKDRFSAEMPDATLATLKIQPSEPRDSAVYFCASGLLPLTGPYEQYFGPGTRLTVT.

This clonotype has ten or more counts. CDR3 in amino acids: CASSLEGRSNQPQHF. The CDR3 DNA reads TGCGCCAGCAGCTTGGAGGGAAGGAGCAATCAGCCCCAGCATTTT. The V call is TRBV5-1, the J call TRBJ1-5; D gene unclear. The CDR3 is 15 residues long. Trimming pared 0 bases from V and 1 base from J, leaving 8 bases between. Germline V gives CDR1 SGHRS, CDR2 YFSETQ.

The chain is built from TRBV27 and TRBJ1-2; the D gene is possibly TRBD1 (6 bases). V was trimmed by 0 bases and J by 6 bases, leaving 17 bases between them. The CDR3 length is 16 residues. The germline gives CDR1 MNHEY, CDR2 SMNVEV (reference sequence). The DNA for the CDR3 is TGTGCCAGCAGTTTATCGGGGGCAGGCCTTGCTAATGGCTACACCTTC. It translates to CASSLSGAGLANGYTF.

Many counts were recorded for this clonotype. The genes are TRBV2 and TRBJ1-6; D is unresolved. CDR1 is SNHLY, CDR2 FYNNEI, per germline. V was pared by 3 bases and J by 7 bases, with 7 bases between. The CDR3 has 13 residues. The CDR3 nucleotides are TGTGCCAGCAGTGATGCGGCCAATTCACCCCTCCACTTT. This encodes CASSDAANSPLHF.

This chain connects TRBV14 to TRBJ1-1; possible D gene TRBD1, 5 bases. V lost 0 bases to trimming and J lost 2 bases, with 7 bases between them. This CDR3 is built from 14 residues. From germline, CDR1 is SGHDN and CDR2 FVKESK. The CDR3 nucleotides are TGTGCCAGCAGCCAAGAGACAGACAACACTGAAGCTTTCTTT. Its protein is CASSQETDNTEAFF.

The chain links TRBV6-1 to TRBJ1-2; TRBD1 agrees at 10 bases. The CDR3 loop spans 16 amino acids. Trimming cost V 8 bases and J 5 bases; bases outside gene matches: 14. Germline-derived CDR1 and CDR2 are MNHNS and SASEGT. The CDR3: CASVRDRGTLLYGYTF. DNA for the CDR3: TGTGCCAGCGTCCGGGACAGGGGAACCCTTTTGTATGGCTACACCTTC.